Listed here are 5 T cell receptor beta chains from one sample, sequenced in a study of T cells in Graves' hyperthyroidism and ophthalmopathy. Amplification targeted TCR beta CDR3 regions from RNA transcripts. A set of HTBI primers served as the primers for a first-round RT-PCR of the TCR CDR3. Via MiXCR, TCRdb re-called the multiplex PCR reads, giving one row per CDR3 protein. The sample consists of around 720,000 distinct CDR3 sequences, 35% of them appearing once. Sequencing input: blood. These receptors originate from a woman aged 40 to 50 with Graves' hyperthyroidism.

The chain uses TRBV20-1 and TRBJ1-1; the D gene is possibly TRBD1 (5 bases). The CDR3 spans 15 residues. V was trimmed by 2 bases and J by 4 bases, leaving 17 bases between them. Germline V gives CDR1 DFQATT, CDR2 SNEGSKA (reference sequence). The CDR3 loop is CSARTPVGESTEAFF. DNA of the CDR3: TGCAGTGCTAGAACCCCCGTGGGGGAGAGCACTGAAGCTTTCTTT.

This sequence joins TRBV5-1 and TRBJ2-2; D is unclear. This CDR3 has 12 residues. CDR1 is SGHRS and CDR2 is YFSETQ in the germline V gene. Trimming cost V 5 bases and J 7 bases, with 9 bases left between them. The CDR3 loop is CASRPPSGELFF. The CDR3 nucleotides are TGCGCCAGCAGGCCCCCTAGCGGGGAGCTGTTTTTT.

This clonotype was found many times. CDR3 amino acids: CSATHVGGYTF. In DNA form, the CDR3 reads TGCAGCGCCACGCATGTTGGGGGCTACACCTTC. This rearrangement joins TRBV29-1 to TRBJ1-2, with unresolved D. The length of the CDR3 is 11 residues. Germline-derived CDR1 and CDR2 are SQVTM and ANQGSEA. V was trimmed by 7 bases and J by 8 bases, leaving 14 bases between them.

The sample holds many counts of this clonotype. The chain employs TRBV9 and TRBJ1-4; D is undetermined. Germline V CDR1 and CDR2: SGDLS, YYNGEE. Trimming stripped 4 bases from V and 13 bases from J, with 17 bases between. The CDR3 totals 13 residues. The CDR3 loop reads CASSPFTSGGLFF. CDR3 DNA sequence: TGTGCCAGCAGCCCCTTTACAAGTGGAGGACTGTTTTTT. The complete variable domain, with remaining parts taken from reference TRBV9 and TRBJ1-4, reads DSGVTQTPKHLITATGQRVTLRCSPRSGDLSVYWYQQSLDQGLQFLIQYYNGEERAKGNILERFSAQQFPDLHSELNLSSLELGDSALYFCASSPFTSGGLFFGSGTQLSVL.

This clonotype was detected a few times. The chain has TRBV2 and TRBJ1-1; D not resolved. The ends were cut back, 8 bases at V and 1 base at J, with 17 bases in the middle. The germline CDR1 and CDR2 sequences are SNHLY and FYNNEI. The CDR3 runs to 15 residues. CDR3 nucleotide sequence: TGTGCCAGCGCCGGGCAGGTGACGTCGAACACTGAAGCTTTCTTT. Protein product: CASAGQVTSNTEAFF.